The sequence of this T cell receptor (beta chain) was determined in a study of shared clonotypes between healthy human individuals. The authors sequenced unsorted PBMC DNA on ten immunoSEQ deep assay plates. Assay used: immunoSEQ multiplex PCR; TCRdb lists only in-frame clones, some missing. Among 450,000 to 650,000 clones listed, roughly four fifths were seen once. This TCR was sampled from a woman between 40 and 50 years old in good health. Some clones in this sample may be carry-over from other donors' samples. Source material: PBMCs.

The CDR3 nucleotides are TGTGCCAGCAGCTCGGGGACAGGCAGCACAGATACGCAGTATTTT. It codes for CASSSGTGSTDTQYF. This chain uses TRBV28 with TRBJ2-3, with 8 bases that match TRBD1. The CDR3 extends over 15 amino acids. From germline, CDR1 is MDHEN and CDR2 SYDVKM. V was pared by 6 bases and J by 0 bases, with 5 bases of the junction left unmatched. The whole variable domain, remainder taken from reference TRBV28 and TRBJ2-3, is DVKVTQSSRYLVKRTGEKVFLECVQDMDHENMFWYRQDPGLGLRLIYFSYDVKMKEKGDIPEGYSVSREKKERFSLILESASTNQTSMYLCASSSGTGSTDTQYFGPGTRLTVL.